These 9 T cell receptor beta chains came from one sample sequenced in a study of T cells in Graves' hyperthyroidism and ophthalmopathy. RNA transcripts were the template for amplifying TCR beta CDR3 regions. An initial round of RT-PCR targeting the TCR CDR3 relied on the HTBI primer set. TCRdb recomputed calls from the multiplex PCR reads with MiXCR, one row per CDR3 protein. The data contain 340,000 or so distinct CDR3 sequences, roughly 15% of them singletons. Sequencing was performed on blood. These receptors were obtained from a man aged 25 to 45 with Graves' hyperthyroidism.

This clonotype showed up just once. A much larger clone differs from this one at a single base, so this may be a read error. The chain joins TRBV20-1 to TRBJ2-3; a possible D gene is TRBD2 (7 bases). Germline CDR1 and CDR2: DFQATT and SNEGSKA (reference sequence). The CDR3 covers 14 residues. The CDR3 region has the DNA TGCGGTGCAAGTGGGGGGGCGAGCACAGATACGCAGTATTTT. Residues: CGASGGASTDTQYF.

The rearrangement links TRBV10-3 to TRBJ2-1, with D possibly being TRBD2 (6 bases). The CDR3 has 15 residues. The V gene's germline CDR1 is ENHRY and CDR2 SYGVKD. V was pared by 4 bases and J by 4 bases, with 14 bases between. This CDR3 is CAISGGRGNYNEQFF. As DNA, the CDR3 is TGTGCCATCAGTGGTGGCCGGGGGAATTACAATGAGCAGTTCTTC.

This clonotype has a count of ten or more. In DNA form, the CDR3 reads TGTGCCAGCAGCGTAGTCCCGGGAGGGGCTGTCATTCAGTACTTC. Protein sequence: CASSVVPGGAVIQYF. The chain uses TRBV9 and TRBJ2-4, with 8 nucleotides matching TRBD2. The CDR3 contains 15 residues. Germline V gives CDR1 SGDLS, CDR2 YYNGEE. The ends lost 0 bases at V and 9 bases at J; junction bases unmatched: 8.

This clonotype turned up a few times. V usage is TRBV6-5 and J usage is TRBJ1-3, with D hard to call. V dropped 0 bases and J dropped 1 base, with 16 bases sitting between them. The V gene's germline CDR1 is MNHEY and CDR2 SVGAGI. This CDR3 is built from 18 residues. CDR3 sequence (DNA): TGTGCCAGCAGTTACTCGAGGCCCGGGTACGATTCTGGAAACACCATATATTTT. Protein: CASSYSRPGYDSGNTIYF.

Ten or more counts support this clonotype. The chain is built from TRBV2 and TRBJ2-3; D is perhaps TRBD1 (7 bases). Germline V CDR1 and CDR2: SNHLY, FYNNEI. The length of the CDR3 is 14 residues. The V end was cut by 6 bases, the J end by 0 bases, with 10 bases between. The CDR3 is CASRTGTSTDTQYF. In DNA, the CDR3 is TGTGCCAGCAGGACAGGGACTAGCACAGATACGCAGTATTTT.

V usage is TRBV7-2 and J usage is TRBJ2-4; no clear D. This CDR3 region has 16 residues. Trimming stripped 1 base from V and 9 bases from J, with 19 bases between. Germline-derived CDR1 and CDR2 are SGHTA and FQGNSA. The CDR3 sequence is CASSLGYSVPNGIQYF. The DNA for the CDR3 is TGTGCCAGCAGCTTAGGGTACAGCGTCCCTAACGGCATTCAGTACTTC.

This clonotype showed up many times. The chain recombines TRBV6-5 with TRBJ1-2; a weak D match, TRBD1 (5 bases). This CDR3 is built from 17 residues. V was shortened by 0 bases and J by 0 bases, with 14 bases between the two germline ends. Germline V gives CDR1 MNHEY, CDR2 SVGAGI. The DNA for the CDR3 is TGTGCCAGCAGTTACTCGGCGGACAAGGTTCCTAACTATGGCTACACCTTC. As protein: CASSYSADKVPNYGYTF.

This clonotype came up many times. V is TRBV28 and J is TRBJ2-1, with 8 bases fitting TRBD2. Unmatched junction bases numbered 7, after V lost 6 bases and J lost 9 bases. The CDR3 totals 13 residues. Germline-derived CDR1 and CDR2 are MDHEN and SYDVKM. CDR3 DNA: TGTGCCAGCAGATCCATCGGGAGGGGTGAGCAGTTCTTC. This translates into CASRSIGRGEQFF.

This clonotype was picked up many times. The chain links TRBV20-1 to TRBJ2-3, with D perhaps matching TRBD2 (6 bases). The CDR3 totals 14 residues. In germline, CDR1 is DFQATT, CDR2 SNEGSKA (reference sequence). V was clipped by 5 bases and J by 4 bases, with 16 bases between them. CDR3: CSAAVPGLSDTQYF. The CDR3 nucleotides read TGCAGTGCTGCTGTCCCGGGACTGTCAGATACGCAGTATTTT.